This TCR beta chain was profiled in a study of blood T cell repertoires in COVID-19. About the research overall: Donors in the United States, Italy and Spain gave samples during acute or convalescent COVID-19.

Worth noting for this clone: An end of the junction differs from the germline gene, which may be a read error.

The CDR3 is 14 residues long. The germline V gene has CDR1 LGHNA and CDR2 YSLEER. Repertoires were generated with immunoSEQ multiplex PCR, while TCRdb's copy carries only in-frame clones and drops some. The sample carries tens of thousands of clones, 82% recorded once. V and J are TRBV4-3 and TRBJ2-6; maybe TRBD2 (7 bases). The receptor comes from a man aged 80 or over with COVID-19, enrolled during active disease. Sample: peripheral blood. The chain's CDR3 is CASSQERGGNVLTF. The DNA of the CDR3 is TGCGCCAGCAGCCAAGAGAGGGGGGGCAACGTCCTGACTTTC.